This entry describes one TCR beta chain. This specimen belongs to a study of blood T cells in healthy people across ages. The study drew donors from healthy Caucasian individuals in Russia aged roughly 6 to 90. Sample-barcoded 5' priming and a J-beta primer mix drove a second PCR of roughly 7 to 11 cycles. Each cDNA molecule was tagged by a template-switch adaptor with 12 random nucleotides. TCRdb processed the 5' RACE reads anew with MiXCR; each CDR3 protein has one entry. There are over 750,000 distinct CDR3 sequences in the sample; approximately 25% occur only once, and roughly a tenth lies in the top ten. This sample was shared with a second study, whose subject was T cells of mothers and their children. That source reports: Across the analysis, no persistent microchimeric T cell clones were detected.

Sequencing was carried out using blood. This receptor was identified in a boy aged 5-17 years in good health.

In nucleotides, the CDR3 is TGTGCCAGCAGTGCTTTGACAGGACAGGGGGCTGGGATCTACGAGCAGTACTTC. Translation: CASSALTGQGAGIYEQYF. The chain carries TRBV2 and TRBJ2-7; 11 bases are a match to TRBD1. V trimming: 4 bases; J trimming: 3 bases; junction bases outside the gene matches: 14. The CDR3 is 18 residues long. Looked up from germline, CDR1 is SNHLY and CDR2 is FYNNEI.